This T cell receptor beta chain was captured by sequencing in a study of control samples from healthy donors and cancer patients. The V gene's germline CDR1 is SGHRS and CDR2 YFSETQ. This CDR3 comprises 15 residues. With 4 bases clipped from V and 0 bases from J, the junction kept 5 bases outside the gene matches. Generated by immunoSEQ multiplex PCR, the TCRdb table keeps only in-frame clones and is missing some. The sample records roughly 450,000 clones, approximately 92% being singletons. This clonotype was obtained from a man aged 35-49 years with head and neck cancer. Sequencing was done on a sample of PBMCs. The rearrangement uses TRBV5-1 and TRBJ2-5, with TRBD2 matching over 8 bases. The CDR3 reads CASSPASGYQETQYF. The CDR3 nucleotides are TGCGCCAGCAGCCCGGCTAGCGGGTACCAAGAGACCCAGTACTTC.